This record covers a single T cell receptor beta chain. No antigen is known for it. This sample is drawn from a study of early T cells in non-severe SARS-CoV-2 infection. Study-wide background: Investigators sequenced bulk RNA drawn from unsorted whole blood, and chains remained unpaired. Regarding the study as a whole: Matching against VDJdb likely underestimated virus-specific expansions, favoring anti-spike CD8.

CDR1 is LGHDT and CDR2 is YNNKEL in the germline V gene (reference sequence). With 4 bases clipped from V and 9 bases from J, the junction kept 8 bases outside the gene matches. This CDR3 is built from 14 residues. The library protocol tagged individual cDNA molecules with unique molecular identifiers. MiXCR, run by TCRdb on the 5' RACE reads, gives a single entry per CDR3 protein. The table records about 60,000 distinct CDR3 sequences, roughly 10% of them present only once. The specimen sequenced was whole blood. This chain uses TRBV3-1 with TRBJ2-1; 8 bases align to TRBD2. The receptor was derived from an adult who was a healthcare worker with PCR-confirmed SARS-CoV-2 infection or an uninfected control (not recorded which). The CDR3 protein is CASSLRSREGEQFF. Written as DNA, the CDR3 is TGTGCCAGCAGCCTCCGCTCTCGGGAGGGTGAGCAGTTCTTC.